This TCR beta chain was obtained from a study of shared clonotypes between healthy human individuals. There were only Caucasian adults among the donors, and all lived in Nashville, Tennessee. V lost 4 bases and J lost 4; bases outside the gene matches: 17. Germline CDR1 is SGHAT and CDR2 is FQNNGV. The CDR3 runs to 18 residues. Study observations and caveats: The sharing of roughly 5% of naive CD4 clonotypes was seen across several donors. Non-shared clonotypes had lower generation probabilities than clonotypes shared by all four sorted-subset donors.

In the case of this clone: The antigen is not known.

The repertoire was sequenced with immunoSEQ multiplex PCR; TCRdb's copy has only in-frame clones and lacks some. Seen here are fewer than 2.5 million clones, under 95% observed once, and the top ten hold around 0.37%. This chain joins TRBV11-2 and TRBJ2-7, with 9 positions matching TRBD2. The clonotype was recovered from a man younger than 35 in good health. Some clones in this sample may be carry-over from other donors' samples. The sample taken for sequencing was naive CD4+ T cells from PBMCs. Subset reported: CD45RA+ positively selected. The CDR3 DNA is TGTGCCAGCAGCTGGAGGGATATGGTGGCTAGCGGGACTTACGAGCAGTACTTC. Translated: CASSWRDMVASGTYEQYF.